Presented here are 12 T cell receptor beta chains from one specimen sequenced in a study of T cells expressing NK-cell markers. TCRdb reprocessed the 5' RACE reads, with one entry per CDR3 protein and no DNA. The sample table includes 350,000 to 500,000 distinct CDR3 sequences. Sequencing input: blood T cells: a sorted CD56 or NKG2C T cell subset, CD4+ or CD8+ T cells, or bulk PBMC T cells (not recorded which). The receptors here all came from a woman between 18 and 70 years old in good health.

The chain couples TRBV14 to TRBJ1-1; without DNA, the TCRdb call of TRBD1 cannot be checked. Germline V gives CDR1 SGHDN, CDR2 FVKESK. The CDR3 spans 14 residues. This CDR3 is CASSYLGTNTEAFF.

V usage is TRBV5-5 and J usage is TRBJ2-6. This CDR3 region has 15 residues. Germline CDR1 and CDR2: SGHKS and YYEKEE (reference sequence). The CDR3 is CASSLQGAGANVLTF.

V and J are TRBV9 and TRBJ1-4; TCRdb's D call of TRBD1 is untestable without DNA. The CDR3 covers 15 residues. The germline gives CDR1 SGDLS, CDR2 YYNGEE. The CDR3 sequence is CASTSGDRLNEKLFF.

CDR3 sequence: CSPAVNTEAFF. J is TRBJ1-1 and V is TRBV20-1; the TRBD1 assignment by TCRdb is unverifiable without DNA. From germline, CDR1 is DFQATT and CDR2 SNEGSKA (reference sequence). The CDR3 consists of 11 residues.

The chain couples TRBV12-3 or TRBV12-4 to TRBJ2-3; the TCRdb D gene call, TRBD2, has no DNA to confirm it. The length of the CDR3 is 15 residues. CDR3: CASSPSGGVGGRQYF.

The chain combines TRBV9 with TRBJ2-7. The CDR3 is 13 amino acids. From germline, CDR1 is SGDLS and CDR2 YYNGEE. CDR3 sequence: CASSVAESYEQYF.

This rearrangement joins TRBV20-1 to TRBJ2-1; TCRdb lists TRBD1, though no DNA is available to test this call. The CDR3 totals 17 residues. Per germline, CDR1 DFQATT and CDR2 SNEGSKA (reference sequence). The CDR3 region is CSAPRDRVGRGWDEQFF.

The CDR3 is CASSLNVLGTEAFF. The J gene is TRBJ1-1, the V gene TRBV7-2. Germline values: CDR1 SGHTA, CDR2 FQGNSA. This CDR3 comprises 14 residues. Variable domain in full (rest from reference TRBV7-2 and TRBJ1-1): GAGVSQSPSNKVTEKGKDVELRCDPISGHTALYWYRQSLGQGLEFLIYFQGNSAPDKSGLPSDRFSAERTGGSVSTLTIQRTQQEDSAVYLCASSLNVLGTEAFFGQGTRLTVV.

The chain employs TRBV20-1 and TRBJ1-5; TCRdb reports TRBD1, a call that lacks DNA to check it against. CDR3 size: 13 residues. Looked up from germline, CDR1 is DFQATT and CDR2 is SNEGSKA (reference sequence). This CDR3 is CSAIGTLDQPQHF.

V gene TRBV7-8 combines with J gene TRBJ1-6; TCRdb gives TRBD1 as the D gene, but with no DNA this cannot be confirmed. Germline CDR1 SGHVS, CDR2 FQNEAQ. The CDR3 sequence is 19 residues long. The CDR3 spells CASSLVGSRQGINNSPLHF.

The chain joins TRBV12-3 or TRBV12-4 to TRBJ2-1; TCRdb designates TRBD2, a call that cannot be tested without DNA. The CDR3 extends over 13 amino acids. This CDR3 reads CASSLGEGRRSFF.

The chain carries TRBV28 and TRBJ2-1. The CDR3 is 13 amino acids. Per the germline V gene, CDR1 is MDHEN and CDR2 is SYDVKM. The CDR3 is CASFSRGRNEQFF.